This is a list of T cell receptor beta chains from one sample in a study of cytomegalovirus exposure and HLA in healthy donors. Only in-frame clones appear in the TCRdb table, and some are missing; sequencing was by immunoSEQ multiplex PCR. The table shows approximately 100,000 clones, with approximately 80% occurring only once. Sequenced material: PBMCs. Receptor source: a man between 40 and 49 years old in good health and CMV-seropositive. CDR3s include the opening cysteine and the closing phenylalanine or tryptophan. The D gene is left open where the match is weak. Clone size is not always given. Where it is, it says once, few, many or a class for expanded clones.

J gene | clone size | V gene | D gene | CDR3 DNA | CDR3 protein
TRBJ2-3 | NA | TRBV30 | NA | TGTGCCTGGACCCGAGCAGATACGCAGTATTTT | CAWTRADTQYF
TRBJ1-6 | NA | TRBV2 | NA | TGTGCCAGCGGGCGCGTGAATTCACCCCTCCACTTT | CASGRVNSPLHF
TRBJ2-5 | NA | TRBV7-2 | TRBD2 | TGTGCCAGCAGCTTAGTTAGCGGGGGGGCGGGAGAGACCCAGTACTTC | CASSLVSGGAGETQYF
TRBJ1-2 | NA | TRBV19 | NA | TGTGCCAGTACCAAGCAGGGTAACTATGGCTACACCTTC | CASTKQGNYGYTF
TRBJ2-2 | NA | TRBV19 | TRBD1 | TGTGCCAGTAGTAGTCCCCCTGGGCCCGGGACAGGGAACACCGGGGAGCTGTTTTTT | CASSSPPGPGTGNTGELFF
TRBJ1-1 | NA | TRBV5-4 | NA | TGTGCCAGCAGCTTATTTCTCCAGGGGACTGAAGCTTTCTTT | CASSLFLQGTEAFF
TRBJ1-1 | NA | TRBV18 | TRBD1 | TGTGCCAGCTCACCCCGGCAGGGGGCTATAAACACTGAAGCTTTCTTT | CASSPRQGAINTEAFF
TRBJ2-1 | NA | TRBV20-1 | NA | TGCAGTGCAGACAGATACAATGAGCAGTTCTTC | CSADRYNEQFF
TRBJ2-3 | NA | TRBV2 | NA | TGTGCCAGCAGTCGGACTGACGGGACGCAGTATTTT | CASSRTDGTQYF
TRBJ2-7 | NA | TRBV27 | NA | TGTGCCAGCAGTTCCGGCGGACAGTCCTCCTACGAGCAGTACTTC | CASSSGGQSSYEQYF
TRBJ2-7 | NA | TRBV5-1 | NA | TGCGCCAGCAGCTTGGATACAGGAAAACCCTACGAGCAGTACTTC | CASSLDTGKPYEQYF
TRBJ2-3 | NA | TRBV14 | NA | TGTGCCAGCAGCCAAGATCCAAGCACAGATACGCAGTATTTT | CASSQDPSTDTQYF
TRBJ1-5 | once | TRBV6-5 | NA | TGTGCCAGCAGTTACGCGGGAGAGCTTCAGCCCCAGCATTTT | CASSYAGELQPQHF
TRBJ2-1 | NA | TRBV5-1 | NA | TGCGCCAGCAGCTTTACTTCGTCTGAGGAGCAGTTCTTC | CASSFTSSEEQFF
TRBJ1-1 | NA | TRBV11-2 | TRBD1 | TGTGCCAGCAGCCCGACAGGGGGCCTAAGTACTGAAGCTTTCTTT | CASSPTGGLSTEAFF
TRBJ2-3 | NA | TRBV6-6 | TRBD1 | TGTGCCAGCAGAAGTTTGAGGGGGCCGCCAGATACGCAGTATTTT | CASRSLRGPPDTQYF
TRBJ2-1 | NA | TRBV4-2 | TRBD1 | TGTGCCAGCAGCCAAGATTGGGGACAGGGGAATGAGCAGTTCTTC | CASSQDWGQGNEQFF
TRBJ2-1 | NA | TRBV7-9 | NA | TGTGCCAGCAGCTTAGTTTCCAACTACAATGAGCAGTTCTTC | CASSLVSNYNEQFF
TRBJ1-3 | NA | TRBV12-1 | NA | TGTGCCAGCAGCTTTGGTTTCGGAGGAACAATGGGAAACACCATATATTTT | CASSFGFGGTMGNTIYF
TRBJ1-1 | NA | TRBV5-1 | TRBD1 | TGCGCCAGCAGTGAGGACAGGGACACTGAAGCTTTCTTT | CASSEDRDTEAFF
TRBJ1-5 | NA | TRBV7-2 | TRBD1 | TGTGCCAGCAGCTTATCCCGGGACAGAAATCAGCCCCAGCATTTT | CASSLSRDRNQPQHF
TRBJ2-7 | NA | TRBV5-6 | TRBD2 | TGTGCCAGCAGCTCTTTAGCGGGGGGGCCTCAAGAGCAGTACTTC | CASSSLAGGPQEQYF
TRBJ2-1 | NA | TRBV5-1 | TRBD2 | TGCGCCAGCAGCTTGGTAGCGGGGGGGCACAATGAGCAGTTCTTC | CASSLVAGGHNEQFF
TRBJ2-1 | NA | TRBV5-1 | TRBD2 | TGCGCCAGCAGCTCTAGCGGGGGACAACCCTACAATGAGCAGTTCTTC | CASSSSGGQPYNEQFF
TRBJ2-3 | NA | TRBV10-3 | TRBD2 | TGTGCCATCAGTGAATCTAGCGGGGGGCACCCCACAGATACGCAGTATTTT | CAISESSGGHPTDTQYF
TRBJ2-5 | NA | TRBV7-3 | TRBD1 | TGTGCCAGCAGCTTATCCGGGACAGGGGAAGAGACCCAGTACTTC | CASSLSGTGEETQYF
TRBJ2-5 | NA | TRBV4-2 | TRBD2 | TGTGCCAGCAGCCGCGGGGGGGGACCGGGGGGTCGATGGTCGCAAGAGACCCAGTACTTC | CASSRGGGPGGRWSQETQYF
TRBJ1-5 | NA | TRBV5-4 | NA | TGTGCCAGCAGCTTGGGGGGGGGCAGGGATCCTCAGCCCCAGCATTTT | CASSLGGGRDPQPQHF
TRBJ1-1 | NA | TRBV7-9 | TRBD1 | TGTGCCAGCAGAAGGGACAGAGAGAACACTGAAGCTTTCTTT | CASRRDRENTEAFF
TRBJ2-7 | NA | TRBV2 | TRBD1 | TGTGCCAGCAGTGAAGAAGGACAGGGGGCTTACGAGCAGTACTTC | CASSEEGQGAYEQYF
TRBJ2-7 | NA | TRBV30 | TRBD1 | TGTGCCTGGAGTGCACGAAGGACAGGAATTACGAGGCAGTACTTC | CAWSARRTGITRQYF
TRBJ2-3 | NA | TRBV18 | NA | TGTGCCAGCTCACCCCGAACCACTAGCACAGATACGCAGTATTTT | CASSPRTTSTDTQYF
TRBJ2-7 | NA | TRBV7-6 | TRBD1 | TGTGCCAGCAGCTTAGGGGACAGTTACGAGCAGTACTTC | CASSLGDSYEQYF
TRBJ2-2 | NA | TRBV5-1 | TRBD1 | TGCGCCAGCAGCTTAGGACAGGCTTACGCCGGGGAGCTGTTTTTT | CASSLGQAYAGELFF
TRBJ2-3 | NA | TRBV5-1 | NA | TGCGCCAGCAGCTTGGGGCCCAAAGCTAGGGATACGCAGTATTTT | CASSLGPKARDTQYF
TRBJ2-1 | NA | TRBV28 | TRBD1 | TGTGCCAGCAGTCTCGGGACAGGAACATACAATGAGCAGTTCTTC | CASSLGTGTYNEQFF
TRBJ2-3 | NA | TRBV21-1 | NA | TGTGCCAGCAGGGCGAGGCGGGGGGAAGATACGCAGTATTTT | CASRARRGEDTQYF
TRBJ1-6 | few | TRBV2 | NA | TGTGCCAGCATTGGGGGGGTTTGGTCACCCCTCCACTTT | CASIGGVWSPLHF
TRBJ1-6 | NA | TRBV15 | TRBD1 | TGTGCCACCAGCATCCGGGACAGGGTTTCACCCCTCCACTTT | CATSIRDRVSPLHF
TRBJ2-3 | few | TRBV6-1 | TRBD1 | TGTGCCAGCAAAAGACAGGGGGGAACAGATACGCAGTATTTT | CASKRQGGTDTQYF
TRBJ1-4 | many | TRBV7-2 | NA | TGTGCCAGCAGCTTAGAACCAGGGCTTGGTGGTGAAAAACTGTTTTTT | CASSLEPGLGGEKLFF
TRBJ1-1 | NA | TRBV18 | NA | TGTGCCAGCTCACCAACGGACAGACTATTAAGGACTGAAGCTTTCTTT | CASSPTDRLLRTEAFF
TRBJ1-5 | NA | TRBV28 | NA | TGTGCCAGCAGTCTATACCCCCACCCGGGTAGCAATCAGCCCCAGCATTTT | CASSLYPHPGSNQPQHF
TRBJ2-2 | NA | TRBV7-8 | NA | TGTGCCAGCAGCTTAGCGGTCCTACAGGGCACCGGGGAGCTGTTTTTT | CASSLAVLQGTGELFF
TRBJ2-1 | NA | TRBV27 | NA | TGTGCCAGCAGTTTTTCCCCTCGTCGGAGGCCATTGGGTTACAATGAGCAGTTCTTC | CASSFSPRRRPLGYNEQFF
TRBJ2-3 | NA | TRBV28 | NA | TGTGCCAGCAGTCGCTTTGAGGTCCTGATCACCGATACGCAGTATTTT | CASSRFEVLITDTQYF
TRBJ2-5 | NA | TRBV9 | NA | TGTGCCAGCAGTGTAGGTGGGGGGTTCAAAGAGACCCAGTACTTC | CASSVGGGFKETQYF
TRBJ2-7 | few | TRBV29-1 | TRBD1 | TGCAGCGTTTCCGGACAGGGCAGCTCCTACGAGCAGTACTTC | CSVSGQGSSYEQYF
TRBJ2-3 | NA | TRBV7-9 | TRBD2 | TGTGCCAGCAGCCACAACGGTCGGGGGGGGGCCGACACAGATACGCAGTATTTT | CASSHNGRGGADTDTQYF